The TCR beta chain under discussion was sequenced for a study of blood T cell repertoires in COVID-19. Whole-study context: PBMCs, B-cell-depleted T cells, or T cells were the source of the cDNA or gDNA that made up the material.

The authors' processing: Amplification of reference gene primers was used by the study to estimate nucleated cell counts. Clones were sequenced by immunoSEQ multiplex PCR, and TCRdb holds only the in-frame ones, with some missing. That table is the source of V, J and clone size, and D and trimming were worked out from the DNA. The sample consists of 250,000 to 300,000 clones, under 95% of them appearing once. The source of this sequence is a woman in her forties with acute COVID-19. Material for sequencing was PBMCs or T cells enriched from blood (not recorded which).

This chain's CDR3 is CATSDWDREGYGYTF. CDR3 DNA sequence: TGTGCCACCAGTGATTGGGACAGGGAAGGTTATGGCTACACCTTC. This chain joins TRBV24-1 and TRBJ1-2, with 9 nucleotides matching TRBD1. The CDR3 covers 15 residues. Losses at the gene ends were 2 bases for V and 5 bases for J; bases not matched to a gene: 5. CDR1 is KGHDR and CDR2 is SFDVKD in the germline V gene.